The source of this T cell receptor (beta chain) is a study of radiation and T cells in renal cell carcinoma. Time point specified: blood 4 weeks post-SBRT, at nephrectomy. Treatment described: 15 Gy SBRT to primary tumor, nephrectomy 4 weeks later. Measured with immunoSEQ multiplex PCR; TCRdb has only the in-frame clones, and not every one. The repertoire has around 94,000 clones, 85% of them found once; the top ten carry approximately 8.8%. This TCR derives from a middle-aged man with renal cell carcinoma. Sequencing was performed on blood, taken from a patient whose treatment included radiotherapy and nephrectomy.

The chain's CDR3 is CASSMSGGYEQYF. CDR3 DNA: TGTGCCAGCAGCATGAGCGGGGGCTACGAGCAGTACTTC. This chain connects TRBV7-2 to TRBJ2-7; 8 nucleotides line up with TRBD2. The J segment lost 3 bases and the V segment lost 5 bases, leaving 3 bases of the junction unmatched. This CDR3 is built from 13 residues. Germline CDR1 is SGHTA and CDR2 is FQGNSA.